The TCR beta chain described here comes from a study of T cell responses to AZD1222 COVID-19 vaccine. The table came from immunoSEQ multiplex PCR; TCRdb's copy has only in-frame clones and leaves some out. Among roughly 110,000 clones, more than 70% were seen once, and the ten largest hold 6.5% to 8%. Trimming took off 1 base at V and 1 base at J, with 9 bases between the two ends. CDR1 and CDR2 (germline): MNHEY, SMNVEV (reference sequence). This CDR3 region has 15 residues. The sequence derives from an adult in good health. Sequenced here: peripheral blood, sampled on day 0 of AZD1222 vaccination. This chain uses TRBV27 with TRBJ2-3; TRBD1 or TRBD2 may be the D gene (6 bases each). CDR3 sequence (DNA): TGTGCCAGCAGTTTATTCGGGGGCGGCACAGATACGCAGTATTTT. Translation: CASSLFGGGTDTQYF.